These 10 T cell receptor beta chains originate from one sample sequenced in a study of blood T cell repertoires in COVID-19. TCRdb's table, derived via immunoSEQ multiplex PCR, lists solely in-frame clones and lacks some. The repertoire has more than 300,000 clones, 80% to 90% of them found once; the top ten carry over 9.5%. Sample: PBMCs or T cells enriched from blood (not recorded which). These receptors were obtained from a woman younger than 30 who had recovered from COVID-19.

The chain carries TRBV4-2 and TRBJ1-3; D might be TRBD1 (5 bases). This CDR3 region has 17 residues. V lost 0 bases and J lost 0, with 12 bases in between. The germline V gene encodes CDR1 LGHNA and CDR2 YNFKEQ. CDR3 DNA: TGTGCCAGCAGCCAAGAACCTACAGGCAACTCTGGAAACACCATATATTTT. Encoded protein: CASSQEPTGNSGNTIYF.

V usage is TRBV9 and J usage is TRBJ1-2; 9 bases fit TRBD1. This CDR3 is 14 amino acids long. The trim removed 4 bases at V and 5 bases at J, leaving 6 bases unmatched. The germline V gene encodes CDR1 SGDLS and CDR2 YYNGEE. CDR3 sequence reads: CASSQDRGPYGYTF. The CDR3 DNA reads TGTGCCAGCAGCCAGGACAGGGGCCCTTATGGCTACACCTTC.

The genes are TRBV24-1 and TRBJ2-3; D is possibly TRBD2 (5 bases). V gave up 9 bases and J gave up 1 base, with 13 bases separating them. Germline lookup yields CDR1 KGHDR and CDR2 SFDVKD. This CDR3 is 14 amino acids long. CDR3 coding DNA: TGTGCCACCGGAGGAGAACGGGGCACAGATACGCAGTATTTT. Translation gives CATGGERGTDTQYF.

The chain couples TRBV7-9 to TRBJ2-3; D unclear. In germline, CDR1 is SEHNR, CDR2 FQNEAQ (reference sequence). CDR3 length: 14 amino acids. Trimming shortened V by 1 base and J by 5 bases, and 10 bases separated the two germline ends. CDR3 DNA sequence: TGTGCCAGCAGCTTAGGTGGGCGTGGAGATACGCAGTATTTT. It specifies CASSLGGRGDTQYF.

The gene calls are TRBV19 and TRBJ1-4; 8 positions match TRBD1. Germline V gives CDR1 LNHDA, CDR2 SQIVND (reference sequence). After removal of 6 bases from V and 7 bases from J, the junction contained 1 base not matched to a gene. The CDR3 has 12 amino acids. The CDR3: CASRTGGEKLFF. CDR3 sequence (DNA): TGTGCCAGTAGAACAGGGGGTGAAAAACTGTTTTTT.

The V and J genes are TRBV19 and TRBJ2-7; 10 positions match TRBD1. The CDR3 spans 14 residues. Trimming removed 7 bases from V and 2 bases from J; junction bases left unmatched: 5. Germline lookup yields CDR1 LNHDA and CDR2 SQIVND (reference sequence). Here the CDR3 DNA reads TGTGCCAGTACTTCAGGACAGGGGGCCTACGAGCAGTACTTC. Amino acids: CASTSGQGAYEQYF.

This chain links TRBV18 with TRBJ2-5; a weak D match, TRBD2 (6 bases). The germline CDR1 and CDR2 sequences are KGHSH and LQKENI. CDR3 length: 17 amino acids. The V end lost 3 bases, the J end lost 5 bases, and 22 bases lay between the germline ends. The CDR3 DNA reads TGTGCCAGCTCACCGAACCAGCAGGGTAATGCGGGGGAGACCCAGTACTTC. This encodes CASSPNQQGNAGETQYF.

This sequence joins TRBV5-1 and TRBJ1-1; possible D gene TRBD1, 6 bases. The V end lost 4 bases, the J end lost 3 bases, and 13 bases lay between the germline ends. Germline V gene sequence: CDR1 SGHRS, CDR2 YFSETQ. The CDR3 spans 14 residues. CDR3 bases: TGCGCCAGCAGCACCACAGGGTCGGACACTGAAGCTTTCTTT. This sequence encodes CASSTTGSDTEAFF.

V is TRBV21-1 and J is TRBJ1-2. TRBV21-1 is shown as a pseudogene. The CDR3 extends over 14 amino acids. CDR3 in amino acids: CASSPRGNNYGYTF. Here the CDR3 DNA reads TGTGCCAGCAGCCCCCGGGGAAATAACTATGGCTACACCTTC.

The chain recombines TRBV2 with TRBJ2-1; D is uncertain. The CDR3 extends over 13 amino acids. The ends were cut back, 2 bases at V and 3 bases at J, with 5 bases in the middle. The germline V gene encodes CDR1 SNHLY and CDR2 FYNNEI. The CDR3 protein is CASSEQVYNEQFF. The CDR3 nucleotides are TGTGCCAGCAGTGAACAGGTCTACAATGAGCAGTTCTTC.